This T cell receptor beta chain was found in a study of CD8+ T cells in alopecia areata (dated by TCRdb to the late 2010s). For the study in its entirety: To study T cell clonal expansion in alopecia areata, the researchers applied high-throughput TCRbeta sequencing to both the C3H/HeJ mouse model and human patients. Scalp clonality was compared across normal scalp (n=4), patchy alopecia areata scalp (n=8), and alopecia totalis/universalis scalp (n=8). RNA was obtained with the PAXgene miRNA kit for fixed scalp, the miRNeasy kit for PBMCs, and the RNeasy kit for mouse skin. Amplification of TCRbeta CDR3 regions was done by immunoSEQ multiplex PCR using 35 Vbeta forward primers and 13 Jbeta reverse primers. On the human side, TCRbeta sequencing was run on scalp tissue and on sorted CD4+ and CD8+ peripheral blood T cells from healthy controls and from alopecia areata patients with either patchy or totalis/universalis disease. Beyond this particular receptor, the publication reports: Compared with normal scalp, lesional scalp, particularly in alopecia totalis/universalis, had higher clonality and more expanded CD8+ clones, which suggests antigenic drive. Shared TCR sequences between patients were less evident than in mice, which may be partly attributable to HLA diversity in the patient population. Unlike mouse skin, which is dominated by gammadelta T cells, normal human skin has resident alphabeta T cells that are also sequenced, and this complicates analysis of the scalp TCR repertoire.

At the junction V is shortened by 5 bases and J by 4 bases, with 14 bases in between. The CDR3 has 14 amino acids, counting the end cysteine and phenylalanine. Kept here is only the CDR3 DNA, which spans 42 bases and is read in frame from base 1. CDR1 and CDR2 are drawn from the germline V gene: MNHEY, SVGAGI. Library method: the immunoSEQ multiplex PCR assay. To provide template for TCR sequencing, every sample had RNA extracted and reverse transcribed into cDNA. First-strand cDNA was synthesized using SuperScript III with a 2:1 mix of oligo-dT and random hexamers. A synthetic immune receptor repertoire was used to gauge amplification bias, and whatever bias remained was removed computationally. Processing in the source paper ran as follows. After raw reads were preprocessed to remove errors, the CDR3 was defined following IMGT conventions as running from the conserved cysteine to phenylalanine. Clonality was computed as 1 minus the Shannon entropy, with the entropy normalized by log2 of the number of productive unique TCRs. Whether each scalp clone was CD4 or CD8 was inferred by checking scalp TCRbeta sequences against the CD4 and CD8 repertoires from sorted blood. In TCRdb, the immuneACCESS table is reduced to in-frame sequences with V and J assigned. These tables do not hold every clone; where another copy was compared, an unresolved V gene accounts for under half, and the others remain unexplained. V and J calls and clone size come straight from that table; D and trimming were deduced from the DNA. The sample data list about 37,000 clones, and nearly 55% of these were observed just once. Clones ranked in the top ten supply about 1.7% of the sample.

In five patients from the biomarker study, CD4+ cells were sorted further to obtain CD25+CD127- cells. Peripheral blood and lesional scalp punch biopsies were obtained from patients with alopecia areata. PBMCs were isolated by density centrifugation and stained for CD3, CD4 and CD8, after which CD4+ and CD8+ T cells were sorted on a FACSAria. Alopecia areata patients who were not treated were recruited through a multicenter biomarker study. With regard to this clone: No antigen is known for it. No base qualities exist here, and no much larger clone lies one base off it.

This sequence was found in a human donor with alopecia areata. Material: CD4+ Tregs sorted from blood. The V gene is TRBV6-5 and the J gene is TRBJ1-2, with no D gene named confidently. The CDR3 region: CASSGLGRSYGYTF. The nucleotides read TGTGCCAGCAGTGGACTAGGACGCAGCTATGGCTACACCTTC.